This TCR beta chain was sequenced during a study of shared clonotypes between healthy human individuals. Overall study results and limits: Sorted-subset sequencing, rarefaction showed, was incomplete despite large depth. Represented diversity (both genetic and exposure-history) was limited by the small number of donors. Estimated clonotype richness was generally higher in naive than memory subsets.

Naive CD8 cells comprised CD45RO-negative, CCR7-positively selected cells, excluding terminally differentiated effector memory CD45RA+ cells. With regard to this clone: Its target is not known.

Methods used by the authors: As immunoSEQ supplied junction-only sequences (without quality scores), filtering differed. Measured with immunoSEQ multiplex PCR; TCRdb has only the in-frame clones, and not every one. V and J calls and clone size are copied from that table; D and trimming were computed from the DNA. The sample has about 680,000 clones, around 92% seen once. The CDR3 extends over 14 amino acids. From germline, CDR1 is WSHSY and CDR2 SAAADI. J was trimmed by 4 bases and V by 8 bases; bases with no gene match: 9. The sample comprised naive CD8+ T cells sorted from blood. The receptor's source is a man younger than 45 in good health. The chain links TRBV10-2 to TRBJ1-1; 8 bases are shared with TRBD1. The CDR3 is CASWVTGGITEAFF. The CDR3, as DNA: TGCGCCAGCTGGGTAACAGGGGGTATCACTGAAGCTTTCTTT.